This TCR beta chain was recovered during a study of CD8+ T cells in alopecia areata. General study results and limits: How baseline CD8+ expansion relates to response remains uncertain (there was one nonresponder).

As the sequencing template, cDNA was produced by extracting RNA and reverse transcribing it. TCRdb's table, derived via immunoSEQ multiplex PCR, lists solely in-frame clones and lacks some. The sample consists of 200,000 to 250,000 clones, around three fifths of them appearing once. In regard to this clone: Antigen: not known.

V was clipped by 3 bases and J by 7 bases; unmatched bases: 2. CDR3 length: 12 amino acids. The germline V gene has CDR1 SQVTM and CDR2 ANQGSEA. Documented treatment: oral pan-JAK inhibitor, 5-10 mg twice daily. This sequence originates from a human donor with alopecia areata. V gene TRBV29-1 combines with J gene TRBJ2-1; 8 positions match TRBD2. The sequencing used CD4+ T cells sorted from blood, collected at week 4, from a patient treated with tofacitinib. This CDR3 reads CSVDIAGNEQFF. The CDR3 DNA reads TGCAGCGTTGATATAGCGGGGAATGAGCAGTTCTTC.